The entry that follows covers one T cell receptor beta chain sequence. This CDR3 is also generated by other DNA sequences in the sample. Authors' methods: Reference gene primer amplification in the assay estimated nucleated cell counts. Assay used: immunoSEQ multiplex PCR; TCRdb lists only in-frame clones, some missing. D and trimming come from the DNA, and the V and J calls and clone size come from that table. The data contain 98,000 or so clones, 91% of them seen just once; the ten biggest clones take up 6%. The record originates from a study of blood T cell repertoires in COVID-19. Study-level information: The samples span acute and convalescent COVID-19 from the United States, Italy and Spain. The cDNA or gDNA used as material had been derived from T cells, B-cell-depleted T cells, or PBMCs.

Germline V CDR1 and CDR2: LGHDT, YNNKEL (reference sequence). The CDR3 length is 15 residues. V gave up 1 base and J gave up 7 bases; unmatched junction bases: 8. The receptor comes from a human donor in a cohort sampled during active COVID-19. The chain couples TRBV3-1 (or the pseudogene TRBV3-2) to TRBJ2-7; 9 bases are a match to TRBD1. Sequencing was performed on peripheral blood. Here the CDR3 DNA reads TGTGCCAGCAGCCAAGGAGTCGGACAGGGGCGTGAGCAGTACTTC. Translated, it gives CASSQGVGQGREQYF.